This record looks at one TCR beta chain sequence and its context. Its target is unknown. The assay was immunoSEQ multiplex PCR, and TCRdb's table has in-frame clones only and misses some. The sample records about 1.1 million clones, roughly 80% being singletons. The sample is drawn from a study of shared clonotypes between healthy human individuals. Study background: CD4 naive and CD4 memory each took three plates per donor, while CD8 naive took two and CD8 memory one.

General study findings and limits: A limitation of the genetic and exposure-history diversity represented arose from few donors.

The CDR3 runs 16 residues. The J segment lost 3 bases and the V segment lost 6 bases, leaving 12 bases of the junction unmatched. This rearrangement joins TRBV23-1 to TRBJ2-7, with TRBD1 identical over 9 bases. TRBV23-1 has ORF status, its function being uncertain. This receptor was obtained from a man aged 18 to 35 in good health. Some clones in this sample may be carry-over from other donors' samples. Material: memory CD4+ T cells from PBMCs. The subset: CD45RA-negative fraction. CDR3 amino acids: CASRPTTGTGIYEQYF. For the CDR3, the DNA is TGCGCCAGCAGACCAACCACCGGGACAGGGATCTACGAGCAGTACTTC.